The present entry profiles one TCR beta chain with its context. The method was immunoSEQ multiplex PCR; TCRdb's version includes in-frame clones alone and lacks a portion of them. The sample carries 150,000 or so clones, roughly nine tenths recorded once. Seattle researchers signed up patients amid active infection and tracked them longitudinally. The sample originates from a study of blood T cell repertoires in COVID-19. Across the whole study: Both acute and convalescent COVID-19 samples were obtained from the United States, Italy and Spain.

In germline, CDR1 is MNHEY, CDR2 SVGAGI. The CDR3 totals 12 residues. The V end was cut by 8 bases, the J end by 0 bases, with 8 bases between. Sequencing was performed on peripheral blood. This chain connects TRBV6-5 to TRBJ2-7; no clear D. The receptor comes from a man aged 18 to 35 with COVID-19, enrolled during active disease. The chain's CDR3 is CASWRHSYEQYF. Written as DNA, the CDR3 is TGTGCCAGCTGGCGGCACTCCTACGAGCAGTACTTC.